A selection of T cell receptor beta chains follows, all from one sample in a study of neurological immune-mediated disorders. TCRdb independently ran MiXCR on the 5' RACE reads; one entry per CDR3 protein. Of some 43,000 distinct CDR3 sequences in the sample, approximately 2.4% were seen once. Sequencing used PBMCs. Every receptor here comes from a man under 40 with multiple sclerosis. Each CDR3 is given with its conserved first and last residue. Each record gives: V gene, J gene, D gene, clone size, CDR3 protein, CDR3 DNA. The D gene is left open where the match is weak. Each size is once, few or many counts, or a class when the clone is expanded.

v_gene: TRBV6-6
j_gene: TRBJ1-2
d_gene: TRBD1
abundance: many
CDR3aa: CASSEGQGSYGYTF
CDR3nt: TGTGCCAGCAGTGAGGGACAGGGTTCCTATGGCTACACCTTC

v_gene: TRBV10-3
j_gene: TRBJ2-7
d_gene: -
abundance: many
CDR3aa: CAIRPEASQDEQYF
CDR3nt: TGTGCCATCAGGCCGGAGGCCTCTCAGGACGAGCAGTACTTC

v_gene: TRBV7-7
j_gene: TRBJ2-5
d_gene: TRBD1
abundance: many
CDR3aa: CASSWTGQIQETQYF
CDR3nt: TGTGCCAGCAGCTGGACGGGACAGATCCAAGAGACCCAGTACTTC

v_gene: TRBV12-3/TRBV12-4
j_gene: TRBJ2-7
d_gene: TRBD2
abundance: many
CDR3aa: CASRGLAGVREQYF
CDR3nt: TGTGCCAGCAGGGGACTAGCGGGAGTAAGGGAGCAGTACTTC

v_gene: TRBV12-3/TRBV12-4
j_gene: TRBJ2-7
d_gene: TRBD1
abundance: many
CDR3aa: CASGRDRGLEQYF
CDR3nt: TGTGCCAGCGGACGGGACAGGGGGCTCGAGCAGTACTTC

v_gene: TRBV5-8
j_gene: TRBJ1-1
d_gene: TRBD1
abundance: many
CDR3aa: CASSLYQGTVNTEAFF
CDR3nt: TGTGCCAGCAGCTTGTACCAGGGGACAGTGAACACTGAAGCTTTCTTT

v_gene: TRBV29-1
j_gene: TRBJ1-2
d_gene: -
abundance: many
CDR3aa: CSVERRIYGYTF
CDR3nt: TGCAGCGTTGAAAGGAGGATTTATGGCTACACCTTC

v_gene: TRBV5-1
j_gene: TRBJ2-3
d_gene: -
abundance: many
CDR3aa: CASRTGTDTQYF
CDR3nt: TGCGCCAGCAGAACAGGCACAGATACGCAGTATTTT

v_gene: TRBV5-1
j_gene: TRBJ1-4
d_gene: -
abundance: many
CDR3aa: CASSSTVATNEKLFF
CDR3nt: TGCGCCAGCAGCTCGACAGTTGCAACTAATGAAAAACTGTTTTTT

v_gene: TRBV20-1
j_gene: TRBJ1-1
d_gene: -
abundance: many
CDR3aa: CSADSGGYAEAFF
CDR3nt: TGCAGTGCCGATTCCGGGGGGTACGCTGAAGCTTTCTTT